Listed here are 16 T cell receptor beta chains from one sample, sequenced in a study of blood T cell repertoires in COVID-19 (dated by TCRdb to the early 2020s). The library was made by the immunoSEQ multiplex PCR assay. Imported from immuneACCESS, the table was reduced by TCRdb to in-frame sequences with V and J called. These copies leave out some clones; in studies compared against another copy, an unresolved V gene accounts for under half, and the cause of the remainder is not known. Across this sample there are some 110,000 clones, with roughly 80% seen only once. The ten largest account for roughly 6.2% of the sample. The material sequenced was peripheral blood. These receptors all stem from a man aged 65 to 79 with acute or convalescent COVID-19.

Only a few counts were recorded for this clone. The chain uses TRBV2 and TRBJ2-5; D is unresolved. Trimming shortened V by 1 base and J by 6 bases, and 9 bases separated the two germline ends. The CDR3 has 13 residues. Germline-derived CDR1 and CDR2 are SNHLY and FYNNEI. This CDR3 is CASSEGQKKTQYF. Here the CDR3 DNA reads TGTGCCAGCAGTGAAGGCCAGAAAAAGACCCAGTACTTC.

V gene TRBV11-2 combines with J gene TRBJ2-5; 9 positions match TRBD1. Germline V gene data show CDR1 as SGHAT and CDR2 as FQNNGV. Trimming removed 4 bases from V and 2 bases from J; junction bases left unmatched: 2. This CDR3 is built from 14 residues. The CDR3 region is CASSSDRGQETQYF. The CDR3 DNA is TGTGCCAGCAGCTCGGACAGGGGACAAGAGACCCAGTACTTC.

The table lists this clone with a few counts. The V call is TRBV4-2, the J call TRBJ2-7, with TRBD2 identical over 7 bases. From germline, CDR1 is LGHNA and CDR2 YNFKEQ. V dropped 2 bases and J dropped 7; count of bases not matched to a gene: 8. CDR3 length equals 14 residues. CDR3: CASSQHVGEGEQYF. The CDR3 DNA reads as TGTGCCAGCAGCCAACACGTAGGGGAGGGGGAGCAGTACTTC.

This clone was detected only a few times. The chain combines TRBV11-2 with TRBJ2-6; possible D gene TRBD2, 6 bases. Looked up from germline, CDR1 is SGHAT and CDR2 is FQNNGV. Trimming pared 1 base from V and 2 bases from J, leaving 6 bases between. This CDR3 contains 15 residues. This CDR3 is CASSLGGAGANVLTF. The CDR3 DNA sequence: TGTGCCAGCAGCTTAGGGGGGGCTGGGGCCAACGTCCTGACTTTC.

The chain combines TRBV5-1 with TRBJ2-2, with D possibly matching TRBD2 (5 bases). Looked up from germline, CDR1 is SGHRS and CDR2 is YFSETQ. Trimming removed 0 bases at V and 5 bases at J, with 14 bases between. The CDR3 consists of 16 residues. The CDR3 coding sequence is TGCGCCAGCAGCTTGGAAGGGCGGGCTGATACCGGGGAGCTGTTTTTT. Residues: CASSLEGRADTGELFF.

The CDR3 DNA reads as TGTGCCAGTAGTATGGGCACAGCCGCGGGTTCAGGAGATCAGCCCCAGCATTTT. Amino acid sequence: CASSMGTAAGSGDQPQHF. The chain joins TRBV19 to TRBJ1-5, with no clear D. The CDR3 is made up of 18 amino acids. V lost 3 bases and J lost 5, with 23 bases in between. CDR1 is LNHDA and CDR2 is SQIVND in the germline V gene (reference sequence).

This chain uses TRBV28 with TRBJ2-7; TRBD1 matches 7 bases. V was pared by 3 bases and J by 4 bases, with 6 bases of the junction left unmatched. Germline CDR1 reads MDHEN; CDR2 reads SYDVKM. This CDR3 has 14 amino acids. The CDR3, as DNA: TGTGCCAGCAGTTTCCTAGGGACAGTTTACGAGCAGTACTTC. Translation gives CASSFLGTVYEQYF. The full variable domain, in which reference TRBV28 and TRBJ2-7 provide the parts outside the CDR3, is DVKVTQSSRYLVKRTGEKVFLECVQDMDHENMFWYRQDPGLGLRLIYFSYDVKMKEKGDIPEGYSVSREKKERFSLILESASTNQTSMYLCASSFLGTVYEQYFGPGTRLTVT.

The chain joins TRBV11-3 to TRBJ2-1; possible D gene TRBD2, 7 bases. V gave up 0 bases and J gave up 9 bases, with 15 bases separating them. There are 15 residues in the CDR3. Germline V gene data show CDR1 as SGHNT and CDR2 as YENEEA. The CDR3 region is CASSLDWGGHGEQFF. CDR3 coding DNA: TGTGCCAGCAGCTTAGATTGGGGGGGCCATGGTGAGCAGTTCTTC.

This rearrangement joins TRBV10-2 to TRBJ1-2; the D is unclear. This CDR3 is 13 amino acids long. Trimming removed 0 bases from V and 6 bases from J, with 8 bases in between. The germline V gene has CDR1 WSHSY and CDR2 SAAADI. CDR3 sequence reads: CASSESSLDGYTF. CDR3 DNA sequence: TGCGCCAGCAGTGAGTCTTCATTAGATGGCTACACCTTC.

Worth noting for this clone: One junction end disagrees with the germline gene, perhaps due to a read error. This chain joins TRBV28 and TRBJ1-1, with 7 bases identical to TRBD1. Germline loops: CDR1 MDHEN, CDR2 SYDVKM. The CDR3 is 15 residues long. CDR3 residues: CASSSLLTGNAEAFF. As DNA, the CDR3 is TGTGCCAGCAGTTCACTCCTGACAGGGAACGCTGAAGCTTTCTTT. The whole variable domain, remainder taken from reference TRBV28 and TRBJ1-1, is DVKVTQSSRYLVKRTGEKVFLECVQDMDHENMFWYRQDPGLGLRLIYFSYDVKMKEKGDIPEGYSVSREKKERFSLILESASTNQTSMYLCASSSLLTGNAEAFFGQGTRLTVV.

The V gene is TRBV7-4, the J gene TRBJ2-7; 9 nucleotides agree with TRBD1. Losses at the gene ends were 6 bases for V and 5 bases for J; bases not matched to a gene: 17. The CDR3 is made up of 17 amino acids. Germline lookup yields CDR1 SGHVT and CDR2 SQSDAQ. CDR3 sequence: CASSSILWDRAFHEQYF. DNA for the CDR3: TGTGCCAGCAGTTCGATCCTGTGGGACAGGGCGTTTCACGAGCAGTACTTC.

The gene calls are TRBV28 and TRBJ1-1; D not certain. Trimming stripped 6 bases from V and 11 bases from J, with 13 bases between. The CDR3 totals 11 residues. The V gene's germline CDR1 is MDHEN and CDR2 SYDVKM. CDR3 amino acids: CASRATWVAFF. CDR3 nucleotide sequence: TGTGCCAGCAGAGCGACGTGGGTGGCTTTCTTT.

This clone was seen more than once but under ten times. V usage is TRBV27 and J usage is TRBJ1-3; TRBD1 is a possible D gene (6 bases). CDR3 length: 14 residues. Germline CDR1 reads MNHEY; CDR2 reads SMNVEV (reference sequence). Trimming took 6 bases from V and 1 from J, leaving 10 bases between them. DNA of the CDR3: TGTGCCAGCAGGCTAACAGGGTCTGGAAACACCATATATTTT. Translating it yields CASRLTGSGNTIYF.

This chain connects TRBV29-1 to TRBJ2-3; 8 nucleotides align to TRBD2. The CDR3 extends over 16 amino acids. Germline CDR1 and CDR2: SQVTM and ANQGSEA. With 8 bases clipped from V and 1 base from J, the junction kept 14 bases outside the gene matches. CDR3 protein: CSCPKGIAGRTDTQYF. The DNA of the CDR3 is TGCAGCTGTCCAAAGGGTATAGCGGGACGCACAGATACGCAGTATTTT.

The chain links TRBV18 to TRBJ2-5; 8 bases match TRBD1. The V gene end was trimmed by 2 bases and the J gene end by 3 bases; junction bases not matched to a gene: 11. The V gene's germline CDR1 is KGHSH and CDR2 LQKENI. This CDR3 has 17 residues. CDR3 in DNA: TGTGCCAGCTCACCATTCGGACAGGGTAATTTCGAAGAGACCCAGTACTTC. Its protein product is CASSPFGQGNFEETQYF.

V gene TRBV28 combines with J gene TRBJ1-5; 8 nucleotides align to TRBD1. The CDR3 contains 16 residues. Trimming at V came to 6 bases and at J to 2 bases, leaving 9 bases not matched to a gene. The germline V gene has CDR1 MDHEN and CDR2 SYDVKM. CDR3 nucleotides: TGTGCCAGCAGATACCTCGACAGGGGTGGCAATCAGCCCCAGCATTTT. This encodes CASRYLDRGGNQPQHF.